This T cell receptor (beta chain) was profiled in a study of shared clonotypes between healthy human individuals. General study findings and limits: Rarefaction showed sorted-subset sequencing was incomplete despite large depth. In general, naive subsets displayed greater estimated richness than memory subsets did.

Turning to this clone: Its matching antigen is unknown.

The assay was immunoSEQ multiplex PCR, and TCRdb's table has in-frame clones only and misses some. The sample has about 2,200,000 clones, approximately 94% seen once. The germline V and J ends were trimmed by 8 bases and 2 bases, with 15 bases remaining between them. Germline V gene sequence: CDR1 MDHEN, CDR2 SYDVKM. The length of the CDR3 is 14 residues. Positively selected for CCR7, the CD45RO-negative cells used as naive CD8 cells excluded terminally differentiated effector memory CD45RA+ cells. This TCR came from a man aged 18 to 30 in good health. Some clones in this sample may be carry-over from other donors' samples. The sequenced material came from naive CD8+ T cells from PBMCs. The chain recombines TRBV28 with TRBJ2-5; possibly TRBD1 or TRBD2 for D (6 bases each). The CDR3 nucleotides are TGTGCCAGCCGACGGGGGCAGCGGCAAGAGACCCAGTACTTC. Its translation is CASRRGQRQETQYF.